The 2 T cell receptor beta chains listed next were all sequenced from one sample in a study of blood T cell repertoires in COVID-19. Clones were read by immunoSEQ multiplex PCR, and TCRdb kept only the in-frame ones, dropping some. The sample includes roughly 670,000 clones, about 90% of them seen just once. Sequenced: peripheral blood. These TCRs come from a woman aged 18-29 years with acute or convalescent COVID-19.

CDR3 in amino acids: CASSDPTQGVAYNEQFF. CDR3 nucleotide sequence: TGTGCCAGCAGTGATCCTACACAGGGGGTCGCCTACAATGAGCAGTTCTTC. The chain employs TRBV6-1 and TRBJ2-1; 8 bases agree with TRBD1. Trimming at V came to 3 bases and at J to 2 bases, leaving 9 bases not matched to a gene. CDR3 length equals 17 residues. Per germline, CDR1 MNHNS and CDR2 SASEGT.

This rearrangement joins TRBV24-1 to TRBJ2-7; D may be TRBD2 (6 bases). The CDR3 is 14 amino acids. Germline loops: CDR1 KGHDR, CDR2 SFDVKD. The V gene lost 4 bases and the J gene lost 2 bases, with 11 bases spanning the gap. The CDR3 loop is CATSDAGTAYEQYF. The CDR3 DNA reads as TGTGCCACCAGTGACGCGGGAACTGCCTACGAGCAGTACTTC.